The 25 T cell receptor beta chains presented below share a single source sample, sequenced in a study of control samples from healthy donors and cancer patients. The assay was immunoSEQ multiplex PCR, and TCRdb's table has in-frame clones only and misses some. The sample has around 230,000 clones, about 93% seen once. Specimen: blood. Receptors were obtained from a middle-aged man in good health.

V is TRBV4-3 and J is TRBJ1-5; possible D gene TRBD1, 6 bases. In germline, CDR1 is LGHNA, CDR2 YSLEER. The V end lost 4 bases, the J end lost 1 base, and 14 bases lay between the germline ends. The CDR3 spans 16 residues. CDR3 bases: TGCGCCAGCAGCCTAAGCTTCGGACAGAGCAATCAGCCCCAGCATTTT. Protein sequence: CASSLSFGQSNQPQHF.

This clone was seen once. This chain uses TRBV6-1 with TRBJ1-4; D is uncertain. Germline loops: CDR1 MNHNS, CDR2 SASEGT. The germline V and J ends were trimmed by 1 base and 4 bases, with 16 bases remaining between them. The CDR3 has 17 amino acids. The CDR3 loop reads CASSEGKGRNGNEKLFF. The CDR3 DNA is TGTGCCAGCAGTGAAGGAAAAGGGAGGAATGGTAATGAAAAACTGTTTTTT.

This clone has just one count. The DNA for the CDR3 is TGTGCCAGCAGCCAAGGTGGAGTCGCGGGGTATGGCTACACCTTC. It yields the protein CASSQGGVAGYGYTF. The V and J genes are TRBV3-1 (or the pseudogene TRBV3-2) and TRBJ1-2; D unclear. Germline-derived CDR1 and CDR2 are LGHDT and YNNKEL (reference sequence). The V end was cut by 1 base, the J end by 5 bases, with 14 bases between. This CDR3 contains 15 residues.

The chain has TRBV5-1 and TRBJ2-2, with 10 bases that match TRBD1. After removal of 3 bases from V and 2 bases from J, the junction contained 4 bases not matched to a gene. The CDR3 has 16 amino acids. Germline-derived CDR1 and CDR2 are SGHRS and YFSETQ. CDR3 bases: TGCGCCAGCAGCTCGACAGGGGGCGGTAACACCGGGGAGCTGTTTTTT. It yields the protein CASSSTGGGNTGELFF. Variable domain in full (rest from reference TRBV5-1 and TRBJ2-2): KAGVTQTPRYLIKTRGQQVTLSCSPISGHRSVSWYQQTPGQGLQFLFEYFSETQRNKGNFPGRFSGRQFSNSRSEMNVSTLELGDSALYLCASSSTGGGNTGELFFGEGSRLTVL.

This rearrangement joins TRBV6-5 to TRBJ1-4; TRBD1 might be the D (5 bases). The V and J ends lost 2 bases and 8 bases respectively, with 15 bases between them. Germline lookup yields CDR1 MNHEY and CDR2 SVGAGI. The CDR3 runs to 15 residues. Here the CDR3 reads CASSYVSGGEEKLFF. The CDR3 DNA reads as TGTGCCAGCAGTTACGTCTCGGGAGGGGAAGAAAAACTGTTTTTT.

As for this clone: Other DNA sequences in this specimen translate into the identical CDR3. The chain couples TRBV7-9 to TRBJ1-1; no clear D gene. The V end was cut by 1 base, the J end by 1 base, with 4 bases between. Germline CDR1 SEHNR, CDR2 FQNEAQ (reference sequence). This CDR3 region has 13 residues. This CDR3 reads CASSLGTNTEAFF. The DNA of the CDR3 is TGTGCCAGCAGCTTAGGCACGAACACTGAAGCTTTCTTT.

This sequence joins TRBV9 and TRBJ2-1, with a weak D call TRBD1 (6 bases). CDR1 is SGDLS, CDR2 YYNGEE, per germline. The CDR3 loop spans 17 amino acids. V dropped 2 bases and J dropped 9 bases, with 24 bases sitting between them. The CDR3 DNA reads TGTGCCAGCAGCGTCCGCCAAGAGGGGGTAGGAATCAGTGAGCAGTTCTTC. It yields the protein CASSVRQEGVGISEQFF.

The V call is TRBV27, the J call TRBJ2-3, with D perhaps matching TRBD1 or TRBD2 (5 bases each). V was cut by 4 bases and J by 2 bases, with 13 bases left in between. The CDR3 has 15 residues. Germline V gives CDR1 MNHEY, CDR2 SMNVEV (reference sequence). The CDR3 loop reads CASSYRDANTDTQYF. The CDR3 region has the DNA TGTGCCAGCAGTTACCGGGACGCGAACACAGATACGCAGTATTTT.

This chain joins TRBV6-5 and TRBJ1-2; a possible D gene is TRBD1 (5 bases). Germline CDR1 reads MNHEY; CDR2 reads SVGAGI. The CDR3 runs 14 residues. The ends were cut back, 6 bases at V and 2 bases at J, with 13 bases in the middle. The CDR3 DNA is TGTGCCAGCAGGGGACTAGCAAACAACTATGGCTACACCTTC. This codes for CASRGLANNYGYTF.

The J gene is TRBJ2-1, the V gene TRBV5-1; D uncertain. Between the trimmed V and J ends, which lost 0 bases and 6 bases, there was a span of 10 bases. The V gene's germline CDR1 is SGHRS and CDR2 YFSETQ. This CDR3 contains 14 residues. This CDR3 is CASSLESQSNEQFF. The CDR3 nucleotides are TGCGCCAGCAGCTTGGAGTCGCAGAGCAATGAGCAGTTCTTC. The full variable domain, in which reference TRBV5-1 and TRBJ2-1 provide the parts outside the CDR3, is KAGVTQTPRYLIKTRGQQVTLSCSPISGHRSVSWYQQTPGQGLQFLFEYFSETQRNKGNFPGRFSGRQFSNSRSEMNVSTLELGDSALYLCASSLESQSNEQFFGPGTRLTVL.

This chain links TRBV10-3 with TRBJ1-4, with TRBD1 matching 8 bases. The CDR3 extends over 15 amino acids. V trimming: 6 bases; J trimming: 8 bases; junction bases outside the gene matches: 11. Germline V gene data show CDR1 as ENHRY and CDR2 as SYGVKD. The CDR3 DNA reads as TGTGCCATCAGCCCCTCAGGGGGCGGTAGAGAAAAACTGTTTTTT. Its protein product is CAISPSGGGREKLFF.

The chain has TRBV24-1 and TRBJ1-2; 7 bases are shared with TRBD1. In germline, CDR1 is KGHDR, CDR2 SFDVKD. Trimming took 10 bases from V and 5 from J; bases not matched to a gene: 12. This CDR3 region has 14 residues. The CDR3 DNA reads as TGTGCCACGAGGGGGCCAGGGGAGGTATATGGCTACACCTTC. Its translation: CATRGPGEVYGYTF.

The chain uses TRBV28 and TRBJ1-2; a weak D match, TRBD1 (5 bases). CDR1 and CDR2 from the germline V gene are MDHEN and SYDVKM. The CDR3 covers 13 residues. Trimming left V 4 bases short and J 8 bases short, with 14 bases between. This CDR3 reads CASSSSDRWGYTF. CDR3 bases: TGTGCCAGCAGTTCATCCGACAGATGGGGCTACACCTTC.

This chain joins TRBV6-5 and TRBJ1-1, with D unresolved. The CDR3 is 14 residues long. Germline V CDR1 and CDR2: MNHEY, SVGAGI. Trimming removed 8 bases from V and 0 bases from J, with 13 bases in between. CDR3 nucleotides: TGTGCCAGCTTGAATCAGCGGCTGAACACTGAAGCTTTCTTT. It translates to CASLNQRLNTEAFF.

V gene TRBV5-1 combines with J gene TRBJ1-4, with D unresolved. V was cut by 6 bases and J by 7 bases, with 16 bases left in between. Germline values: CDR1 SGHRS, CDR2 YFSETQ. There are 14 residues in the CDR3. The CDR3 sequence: CASTPGASPEKLFF. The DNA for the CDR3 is TGCGCCAGCACCCCTGGCGCGTCTCCTGAAAAACTGTTTTTT.

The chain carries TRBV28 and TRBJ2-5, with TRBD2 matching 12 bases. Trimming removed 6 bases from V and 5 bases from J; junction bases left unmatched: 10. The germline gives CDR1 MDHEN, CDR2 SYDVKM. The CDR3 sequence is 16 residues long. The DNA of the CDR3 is TGTGCCAGCAGCCCCCACCTAGCGGGGGGGCCGGAGACCCAGTACTTC. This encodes CASSPHLAGGPETQYF. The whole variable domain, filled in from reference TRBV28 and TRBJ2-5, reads DVKVTQSSRYLVKRTGEKVFLECVQDMDHENMFWYRQDPGLGLRLIYFSYDVKMKEKGDIPEGYSVSREKKERFSLILESASTNQTSMYLCASSPHLAGGPETQYFGPGTRLLVL.

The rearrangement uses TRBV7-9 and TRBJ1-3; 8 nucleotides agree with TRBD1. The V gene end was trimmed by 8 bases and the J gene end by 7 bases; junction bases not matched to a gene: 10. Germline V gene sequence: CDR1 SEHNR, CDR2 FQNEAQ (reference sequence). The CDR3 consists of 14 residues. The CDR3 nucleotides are TGTGCCAGCTCCTTTGGACAGGGACCTAACACCATATATTTT. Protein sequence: CASSFGQGPNTIYF.

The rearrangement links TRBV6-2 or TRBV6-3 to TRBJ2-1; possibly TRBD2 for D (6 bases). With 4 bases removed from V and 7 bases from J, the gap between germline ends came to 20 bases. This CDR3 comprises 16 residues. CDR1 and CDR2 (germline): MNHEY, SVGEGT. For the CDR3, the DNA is TGTGCCAGCAGTTCCCCCGGCGGTGGGACTGATAATGAGCAGTTCTTC. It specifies CASSSPGGGTDNEQFF.

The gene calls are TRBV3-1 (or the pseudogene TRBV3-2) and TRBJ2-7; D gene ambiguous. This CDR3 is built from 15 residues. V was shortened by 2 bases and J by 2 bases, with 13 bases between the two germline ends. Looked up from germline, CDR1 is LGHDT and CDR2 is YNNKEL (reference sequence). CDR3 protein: CASSQSLTIPYEQYF. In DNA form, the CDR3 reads TGTGCCAGCAGCCAAAGTCTTACAATCCCCTACGAGCAGTACTTC.

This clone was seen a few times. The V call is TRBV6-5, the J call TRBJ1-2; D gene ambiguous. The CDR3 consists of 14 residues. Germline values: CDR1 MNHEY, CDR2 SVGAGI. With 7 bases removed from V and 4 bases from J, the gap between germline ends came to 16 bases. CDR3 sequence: CASKAPNRGYGYTF. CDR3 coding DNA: TGTGCCAGCAAGGCACCCAACCGGGGCTATGGCTACACCTTC.

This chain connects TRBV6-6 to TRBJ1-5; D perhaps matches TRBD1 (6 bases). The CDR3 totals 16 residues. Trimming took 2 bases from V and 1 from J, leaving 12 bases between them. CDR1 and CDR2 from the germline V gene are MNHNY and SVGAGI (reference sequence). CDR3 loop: CASSYNFGQSNQPQHF. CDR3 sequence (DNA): TGTGCCAGCAGTTACAACTTCGGACAGAGCAATCAGCCCCAGCATTTT.

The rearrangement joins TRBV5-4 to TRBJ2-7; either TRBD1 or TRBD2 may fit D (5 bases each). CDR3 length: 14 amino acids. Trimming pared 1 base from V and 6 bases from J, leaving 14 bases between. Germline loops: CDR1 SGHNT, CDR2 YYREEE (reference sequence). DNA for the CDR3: TGTGCCAGCAGCTTGCGGGGTGCAGGGTTCGAGCAGTACGTC. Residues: CASSLRGAGFEQYV.

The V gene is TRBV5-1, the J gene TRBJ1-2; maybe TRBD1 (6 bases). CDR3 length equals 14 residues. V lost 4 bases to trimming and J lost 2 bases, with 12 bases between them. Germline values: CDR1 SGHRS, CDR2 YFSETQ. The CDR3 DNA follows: TGCGCCAGCAGCCAGGGACACTCAAACTATGGCTACACCTTC. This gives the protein CASSQGHSNYGYTF. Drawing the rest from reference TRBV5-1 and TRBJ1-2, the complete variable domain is KAGVTQTPRYLIKTRGQQVTLSCSPISGHRSVSWYQQTPGQGLQFLFEYFSETQRNKGNFPGRFSGRQFSNSRSEMNVSTLELGDSALYLCASSQGHSNYGYTFGSGTRLTVV.

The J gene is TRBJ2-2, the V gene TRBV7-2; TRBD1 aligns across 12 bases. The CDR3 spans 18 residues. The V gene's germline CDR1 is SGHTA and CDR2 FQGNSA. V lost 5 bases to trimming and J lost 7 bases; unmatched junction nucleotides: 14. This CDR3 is CASSPRDGTGGNGGELFF. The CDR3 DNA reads TGTGCCAGCAGCCCAAGGGACGGGACAGGGGGCAATGGCGGGGAGCTGTTTTTT.

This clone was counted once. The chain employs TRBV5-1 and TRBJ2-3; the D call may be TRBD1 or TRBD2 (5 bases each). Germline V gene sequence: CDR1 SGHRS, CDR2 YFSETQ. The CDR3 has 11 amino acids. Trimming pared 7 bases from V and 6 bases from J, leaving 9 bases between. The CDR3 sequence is CASYEGDTQYF. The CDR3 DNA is TGCGCCAGCTATGAGGGGGATACGCAGTATTTT.